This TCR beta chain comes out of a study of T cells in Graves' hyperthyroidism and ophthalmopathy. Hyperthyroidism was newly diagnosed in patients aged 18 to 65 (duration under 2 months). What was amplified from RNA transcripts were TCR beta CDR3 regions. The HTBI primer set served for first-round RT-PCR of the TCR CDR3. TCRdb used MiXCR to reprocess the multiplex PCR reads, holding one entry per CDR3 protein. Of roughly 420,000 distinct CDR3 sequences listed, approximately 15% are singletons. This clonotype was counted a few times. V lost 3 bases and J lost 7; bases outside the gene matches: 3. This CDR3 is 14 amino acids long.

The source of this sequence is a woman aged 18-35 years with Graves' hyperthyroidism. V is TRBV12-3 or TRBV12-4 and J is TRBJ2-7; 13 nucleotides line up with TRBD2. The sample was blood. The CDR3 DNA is TGTGCCAGCAGTTTGGGACTAGCGGGAAGGGAGCAGTACTTC. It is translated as CASSLGLAGREQYF.